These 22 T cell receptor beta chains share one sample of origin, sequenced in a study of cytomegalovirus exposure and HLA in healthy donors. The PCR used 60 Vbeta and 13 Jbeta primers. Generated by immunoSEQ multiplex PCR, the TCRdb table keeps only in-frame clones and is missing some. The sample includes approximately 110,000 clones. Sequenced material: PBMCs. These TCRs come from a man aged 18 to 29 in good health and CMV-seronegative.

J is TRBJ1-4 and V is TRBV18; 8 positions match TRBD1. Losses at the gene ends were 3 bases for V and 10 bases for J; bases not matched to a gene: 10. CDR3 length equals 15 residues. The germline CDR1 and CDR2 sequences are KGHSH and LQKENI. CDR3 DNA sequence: TGTGCCAGCTCACCGTTACTTTGGACAGGGAGAAAACTGTTTTTT. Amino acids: CASSPLLWTGRKLFF.

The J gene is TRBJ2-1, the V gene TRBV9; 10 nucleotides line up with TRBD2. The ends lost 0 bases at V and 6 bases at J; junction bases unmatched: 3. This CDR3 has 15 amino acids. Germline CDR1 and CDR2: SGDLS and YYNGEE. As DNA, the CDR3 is TGTGCCAGCAGCGTAGTGTCTAGCGGGAGCAATGAGCAGTTCTTC. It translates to CASSVVSSGSNEQFF.

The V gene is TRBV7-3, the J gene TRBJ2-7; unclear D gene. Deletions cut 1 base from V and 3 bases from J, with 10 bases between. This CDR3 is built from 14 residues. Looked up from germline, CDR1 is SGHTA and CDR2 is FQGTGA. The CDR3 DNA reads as TGTGCCAGCAGCTTAAATGGCCTCCTCTACGAGCAGTACTTC. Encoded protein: CASSLNGLLYEQYF.

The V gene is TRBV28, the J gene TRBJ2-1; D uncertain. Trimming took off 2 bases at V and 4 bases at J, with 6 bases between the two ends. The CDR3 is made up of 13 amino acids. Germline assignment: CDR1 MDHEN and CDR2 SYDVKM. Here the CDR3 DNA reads TGTGCCAGCAGTTTAACGGGTTACAATGAGCAGTTCTTC. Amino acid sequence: CASSLTGYNEQFF.

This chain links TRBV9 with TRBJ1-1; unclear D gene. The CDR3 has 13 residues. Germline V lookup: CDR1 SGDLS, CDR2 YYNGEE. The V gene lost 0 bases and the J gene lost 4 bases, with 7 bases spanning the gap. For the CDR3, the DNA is TGTGCCAGCAGCGTAGTCGCAGGCACTGAAGCTTTCTTT. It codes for CASSVVAGTEAFF.

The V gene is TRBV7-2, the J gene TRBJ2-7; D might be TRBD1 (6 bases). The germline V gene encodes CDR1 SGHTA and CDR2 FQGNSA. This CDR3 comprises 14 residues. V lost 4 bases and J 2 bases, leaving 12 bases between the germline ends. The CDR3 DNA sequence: TGTGCCAGCAGCTCGAACAGGGTGGCCTACGAGCAGTACTTC. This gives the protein CASSSNRVAYEQYF.

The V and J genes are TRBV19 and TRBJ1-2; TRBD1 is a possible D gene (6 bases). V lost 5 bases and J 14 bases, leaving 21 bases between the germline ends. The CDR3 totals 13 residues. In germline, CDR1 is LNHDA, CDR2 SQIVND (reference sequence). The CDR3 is CASSSTPQGLETF. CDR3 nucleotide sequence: TGTGCCAGTAGTTCCACCCCACAGGGTTTGGAAACCTTC.

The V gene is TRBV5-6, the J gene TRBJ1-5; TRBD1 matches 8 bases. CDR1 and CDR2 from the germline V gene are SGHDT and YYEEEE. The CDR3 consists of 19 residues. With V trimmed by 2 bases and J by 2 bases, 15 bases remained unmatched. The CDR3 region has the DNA TGTGCCAGCAGCTTCTTTGGACAGGGTCACGTTGGTGGCAATCAGCCCCAGCATTTT. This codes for CASSFFGQGHVGGNQPQHF. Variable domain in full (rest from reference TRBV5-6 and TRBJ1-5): DAGVTQSPTHLIKTRGQQVTLRCSPKSGHDTVSWYQQALGQGPQFIFQYYEEEERQRGNFPDRFSGHQFPNYSSELNVNALLLGDSALYLCASSFFGQGHVGGNQPQHFGDGTRLSIL.

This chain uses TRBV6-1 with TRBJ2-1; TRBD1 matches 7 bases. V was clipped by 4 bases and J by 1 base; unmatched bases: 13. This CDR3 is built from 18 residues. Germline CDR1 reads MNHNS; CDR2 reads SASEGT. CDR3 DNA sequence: TGTGCCAGCAGTGGTCCTTCTTCTACAGGGGTTTCCTACAATGAGCAGTTCTTC. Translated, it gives CASSGPSSTGVSYNEQFF.

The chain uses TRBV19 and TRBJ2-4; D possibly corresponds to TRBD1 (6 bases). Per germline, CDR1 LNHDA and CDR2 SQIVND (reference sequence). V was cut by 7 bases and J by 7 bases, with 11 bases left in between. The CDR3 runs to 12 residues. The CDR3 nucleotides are TGTGCCAGTAAGACAGGACGGAACATTCAGTACTTC. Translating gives CASKTGRNIQYF. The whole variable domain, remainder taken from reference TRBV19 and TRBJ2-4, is DGGITQSPKYLFRKEGQNVTLSCEQNLNHDAMYWYRQDPGQGLRLIYYSQIVNDFQKGDIAEGYSVSREKKESFPLTVTSAQKNPTAFYLCASKTGRNIQYFGAGTRLSVL.

The CDR3 spells CASSELQGYEQYF. DNA of the CDR3: TGTGCCAGCTCCGAATTACAGGGGTACGAGCAGTACTTC. V gene TRBV18 combines with J gene TRBJ2-7, with 7 positions matching TRBD1. Germline lookup yields CDR1 KGHSH and CDR2 LQKENI. V lost 6 bases, J lost 4 bases, and 6 bases stayed unmatched. CDR3 length equals 13 residues.

As DNA, the CDR3 is TGCAGCGCCGCAGGGGGACAGGGGGTAGTAGCAGGCTATGGCTACACCTTC. Translation gives CSAAGGQGVVAGYGYTF. The rearrangement links TRBV29-1 to TRBJ1-2; 11 bases agree with TRBD1. The V segment lost 7 bases and the J segment 4 bases; nucleotides outside the gene matches: 17. This CDR3 has 17 amino acids. Germline-derived CDR1 and CDR2 are SQVTM and ANQGSEA.

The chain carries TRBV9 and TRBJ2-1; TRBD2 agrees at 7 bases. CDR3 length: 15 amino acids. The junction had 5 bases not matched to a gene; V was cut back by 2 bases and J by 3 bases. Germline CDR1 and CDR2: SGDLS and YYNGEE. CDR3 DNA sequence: TGTGCCAGCAGCGTTGCTAGCGGCAACTACAATGAGCAGTTCTTC. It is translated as CASSVASGNYNEQFF.

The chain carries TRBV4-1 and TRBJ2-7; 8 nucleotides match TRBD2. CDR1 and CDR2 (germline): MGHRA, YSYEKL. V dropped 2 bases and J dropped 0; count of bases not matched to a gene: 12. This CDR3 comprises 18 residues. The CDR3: CASSQPLASGRFSYEQYF. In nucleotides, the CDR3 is TGCGCCAGCAGCCAACCCCTGGCTAGCGGGCGATTCTCCTACGAGCAGTACTTC.

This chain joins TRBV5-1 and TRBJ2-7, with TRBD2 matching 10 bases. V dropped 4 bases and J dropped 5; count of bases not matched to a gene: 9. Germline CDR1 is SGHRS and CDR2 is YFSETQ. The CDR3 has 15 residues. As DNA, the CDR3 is TGCGCCAGCAGCGGACGATCTAGCGGGAGTGACGAGCAGTACTTC. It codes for CASSGRSSGSDEQYF.

The CDR3 DNA sequence: TGTGCCAGCAGCTTGAGCGGGAGAGCCTACAATGAGCAGTTCTTC. Amino acids: CASSLSGRAYNEQFF. The chain uses TRBV13 and TRBJ2-1; 8 bases map to TRBD2. The V gene end was trimmed by 3 bases and the J gene end by 2 bases; junction bases not matched to a gene: 3. In germline, CDR1 is PRHDT, CDR2 FYEKMQ (reference sequence). CDR3 length: 15 residues.

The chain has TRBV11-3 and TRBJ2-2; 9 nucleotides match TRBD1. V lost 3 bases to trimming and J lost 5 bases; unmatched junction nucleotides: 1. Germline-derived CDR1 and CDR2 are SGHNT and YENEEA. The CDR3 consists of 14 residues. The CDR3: CASSLGQGTGELFF. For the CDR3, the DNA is TGTGCCAGCAGCTTGGGACAGGGTACCGGGGAGCTGTTTTTT.

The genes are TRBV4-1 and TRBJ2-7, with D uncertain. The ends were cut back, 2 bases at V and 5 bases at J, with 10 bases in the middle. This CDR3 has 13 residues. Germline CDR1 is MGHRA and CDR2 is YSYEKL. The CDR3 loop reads CASSQYVRNEQYF. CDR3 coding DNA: TGCGCCAGCAGCCAATATGTGCGGAACGAGCAGTACTTC.

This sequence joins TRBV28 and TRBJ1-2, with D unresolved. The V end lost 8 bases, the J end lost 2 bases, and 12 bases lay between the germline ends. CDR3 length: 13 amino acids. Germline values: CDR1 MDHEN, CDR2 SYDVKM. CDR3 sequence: CASVRVGNYGYTF. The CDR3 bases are TGTGCCAGCGTTCGGGTTGGGAACTATGGCTACACCTTC.

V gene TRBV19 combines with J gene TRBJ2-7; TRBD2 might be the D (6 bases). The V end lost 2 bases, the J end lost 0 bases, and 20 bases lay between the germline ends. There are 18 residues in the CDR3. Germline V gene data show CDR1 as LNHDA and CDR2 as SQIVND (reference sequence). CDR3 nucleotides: TGTGCCAGTAGTATACCTGCTGAAGCGGGCGGTATCTCCTACGAGCAGTACTTC. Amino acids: CASSIPAEAGGISYEQYF.

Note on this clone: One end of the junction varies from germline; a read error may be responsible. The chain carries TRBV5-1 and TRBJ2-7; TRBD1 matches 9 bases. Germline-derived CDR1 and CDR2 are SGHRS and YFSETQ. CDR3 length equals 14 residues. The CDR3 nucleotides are TGCGCCAGCAGGGGCGAAGGACAGGGGTCCCTATTGTCCTTC. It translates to CASRGEGQGSLLSF.

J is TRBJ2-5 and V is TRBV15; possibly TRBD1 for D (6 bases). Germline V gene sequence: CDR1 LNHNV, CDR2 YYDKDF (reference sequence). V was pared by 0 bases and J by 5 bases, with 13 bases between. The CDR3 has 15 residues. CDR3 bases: TGTGCCACCAGCAGAGATATCGGCCAGGGGGAGACCCAGTACTTC. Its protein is CATSRDIGQGETQYF.